What follows are 14 T cell receptor beta chains derived from one specimen sequenced in a study of siplizumab effects on memory and regulatory T cells. Libraries were prepared by immunoSEQ multiplex PCR; TCRdb keeps only in-frame clonotypes and omits some of them. The table shows over 100,000 clones, with 90% to 95% occurring only once. Source material: Tregs sorted from blood. The source of these receptors is a human donor in good health.

The rearrangement joins TRBV23-1 to TRBJ2-2; D gene unclear. TRBV23-1 is recorded as an ORF, its role being uncertain. V lost 4 bases and J 7 bases, leaving 13 bases between the germline ends. There are 14 residues in the CDR3. The DNA for the CDR3 is TGCGCCAGCAGTCGGTCCCAATGTGACGGGGAGCTGTTTTTT. Its translation is CASSRSQCDGELFF.

The rearrangement uses TRBV27 and TRBJ1-1; D call uncertain. The germline gives CDR1 MNHEY, CDR2 SMNVEV (reference sequence). Trimming left V 7 bases short and J 5 bases short, with 26 bases between. The CDR3 runs 17 residues. The CDR3 loop reads CASIPLGGVRVRTEAFF. CDR3 in DNA: TGTGCCAGCATCCCCCTCGGCGGGGTGAGGGTAAGGACTGAAGCTTTCTTT.

A single count supports this clone. DNA for the CDR3: TGTGCCAGCAGCGTTAGCCCGCAAGAGACCCAGTACTTC. Protein product: CASSVSPQETQYF. The V and J genes are TRBV9 and TRBJ2-5; no definite D call. V lost 2 bases and J lost 2, with 7 bases in between. The CDR3 length is 13 residues. Looked up from germline, CDR1 is SGDLS and CDR2 is YYNGEE. Filled out from reference TRBV9 and TRBJ2-5, the complete variable domain reads DSGVTQTPKHLITATGQRVTLRCSPRSGDLSVYWYQQSLDQGLQFLIQYYNGEERAKGNILERFSAQQFPDLHSELNLSSLELGDSALYFCASSVSPQETQYFGPGTRLLVL.

The chain carries TRBV20-1 and TRBJ1-2, with D hard to call. V was cut by 5 bases and J by 8 bases, with 12 bases left in between. CDR1 is DFQATT, CDR2 SNEGSKA, per germline (reference sequence). The CDR3 runs 11 residues. The CDR3 reads CSAPQSEGYTF. The CDR3 DNA sequence: TGCAGTGCTCCTCAGTCGGAAGGCTACACCTTC.

This rearrangement joins TRBV19 to TRBJ2-1, with 8 bases identical to TRBD2. Germline lookup yields CDR1 LNHDA and CDR2 SQIVND (reference sequence). V dropped 3 bases and J dropped 13; count of bases not matched to a gene: 5. The CDR3 is made up of 12 amino acids. The CDR3 here is CASSIWGTSQFF. CDR3 nucleotide sequence: TGTGCCAGTAGTATTTGGGGGACTAGTCAGTTCTTC.

As DNA, the CDR3 is TGCGCCAGCAGCCAACCGGCGGCGGGAGGACAAGAGACCCAGTACTTC. Translation gives CASSQPAAGGQETQYF. The V call is TRBV4-1, the J call TRBJ2-5; 8 bases line up with TRBD2. J lost 2 bases, V lost 2 bases, and 7 bases had no gene match. This CDR3 spans 16 amino acids. From germline, CDR1 is MGHRA and CDR2 YSYEKL.

This chain's CDR3 is CASSSRTVGDTQYF. CDR3 nucleotide sequence: TGCGCCAGCAGCTCTCGGACAGTGGGAGATACGCAGTATTTT. The J gene is TRBJ2-3, the V gene TRBV5-1, with a possible D match to TRBD1 (6 bases). The CDR3 spans 14 residues. In germline, CDR1 is SGHRS, CDR2 YFSETQ. V lost 3 bases and J lost 5, with 13 bases in between.

This clone was seen once. The chain combines TRBV2 with TRBJ1-2; D ambiguous. Germline lookup yields CDR1 SNHLY and CDR2 FYNNEI. The CDR3 loop spans 11 amino acids. The ends were cut back, 4 bases at V and 4 bases at J, with 4 bases in the middle. CDR3 sequence (DNA): TGTGCCAGCAGTGCCGGCTATGGCTACACCTTC. It yields the protein CASSAGYGYTF.

This clone was detected only a few times. The V and J genes are TRBV6-1 and TRBJ2-3; 7 bases map to TRBD2. V was pared by 6 bases and J by 1 base, with 4 bases of the junction left unmatched. There are 14 residues in the CDR3. Germline V gene sequence: CDR1 MNHNS, CDR2 SASEGT. CDR3 sequence: CASSLLARTDTQYF. CDR3 sequence (DNA): TGTGCCAGCAGCTTACTAGCGCGCACAGATACGCAGTATTTT.

The chain links TRBV5-1 to TRBJ2-5, with 14 bases lining up with TRBD2. Germline V CDR1 and CDR2: SGHRS, YFSETQ. This CDR3 is 16 amino acids long. V shed 4 bases and J 1 base; nucleotides not matched to a gene: 3. CDR3 protein: CASSRGLAGGQETQYF. The CDR3 DNA reads TGCGCCAGCAGCAGAGGACTAGCGGGGGGCCAAGAGACCCAGTACTTC.

The V and J genes are TRBV7-2 and TRBJ2-1; maybe TRBD2 (5 bases). V was trimmed by 1 base and J by 6 bases, leaving 10 bases between them. Germline lookup yields CDR1 SGHTA and CDR2 FQGNSA. The CDR3 is made up of 14 amino acids. CDR3 DNA: TGTGCCAGCAGCTTAGGGGGTGGAGGCAATGAGCAGTTCTTC. It is translated as CASSLGGGGNEQFF. The variable domain in full, completed from reference TRBV7-2 and TRBJ2-1, reads GAGVSQSPSNKVTEKGKDVELRCDPISGHTALYWYRQSLGQGLEFLIYFQGNSAPDKSGLPSDRFSAERTGGSVSTLTIQRTQQEDSAVYLCASSLGGGGNEQFFGPGTRLTVL.

The chain links TRBV6-1 to TRBJ2-3; 8 positions match TRBD2. The trim removed 6 bases at V and 2 bases at J, leaving 7 bases unmatched. The CDR3 has 15 amino acids. CDR1 and CDR2 (germline): MNHNS, SASEGT. The CDR3 sequence: CASSTGGGPTDTQYF. The CDR3, as DNA: TGTGCCAGCAGCACCGGGGGGGGGCCCACAGATACGCAGTATTTT.

This sequence joins TRBV19 and TRBJ2-7, with D possibly being TRBD1 (8 bases). CDR1 LNHDA and CDR2 SQIVND come from the germline V gene (reference sequence). The CDR3 is made up of 17 amino acids. V was clipped by 1 base and J by 4 bases, with 20 bases between them. The CDR3 region is CASSIVHGQGGLYEQYF. The DNA for the CDR3 is TGTGCCAGTAGTATAGTCCATGGACAGGGAGGGCTGTACGAGCAGTACTTC. The whole variable domain, filled in from reference TRBV19 and TRBJ2-7, reads DGGITQSPKYLFRKEGQNVTLSCEQNLNHDAMYWYRQDPGQGLRLIYYSQIVNDFQKGDIAEGYSVSREKKESFPLTVTSAQKNPTAFYLCASSIVHGQGGLYEQYFGPGTRLTVT.

V usage is TRBV6-1 and J usage is TRBJ2-1; 8 nucleotides agree with TRBD2. CDR1 and CDR2 from the germline V gene are MNHNS and SASEGT. V was clipped by 6 bases and J by 4 bases; unmatched bases: 5. The CDR3 spans 14 residues. The CDR3 nucleotides are TGTGCCAGCAGCACTAGCGGTATTTACAATGAGCAGTTCTTC. Translated: CASSTSGIYNEQFF.